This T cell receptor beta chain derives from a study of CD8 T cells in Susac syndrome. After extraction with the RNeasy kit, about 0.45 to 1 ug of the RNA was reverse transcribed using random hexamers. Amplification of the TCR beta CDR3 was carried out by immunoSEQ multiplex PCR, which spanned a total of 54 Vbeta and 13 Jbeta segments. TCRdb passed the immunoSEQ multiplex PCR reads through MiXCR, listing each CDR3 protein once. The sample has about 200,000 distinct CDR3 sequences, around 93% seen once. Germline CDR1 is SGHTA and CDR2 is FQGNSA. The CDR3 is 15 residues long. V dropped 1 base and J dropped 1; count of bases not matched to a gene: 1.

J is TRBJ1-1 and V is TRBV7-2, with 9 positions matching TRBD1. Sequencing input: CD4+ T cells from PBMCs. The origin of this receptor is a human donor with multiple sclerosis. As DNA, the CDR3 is TGTGCCAGCAGCTTAGGGGACAGGGAGAACACTGAAGCTTTCTTT. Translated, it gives CASSLGDRENTEAFF.